This is a list of T cell receptor beta chains from one sample in a study of shared clonotypes between healthy human individuals. Measured with immunoSEQ multiplex PCR; TCRdb has only the in-frame clones, and not every one. The sample includes approximately 2.3 million clones, about 92% of them seen just once. The material sequenced was naive CD4+ T cells from PBMCs. These receptor sequences come from a man aged 18 to 29 in good health. Some clones in this sample may be carry-over from other donors' samples. Each CDR3 is given with its conserved first and last residue. Fields, in order: clone size, V gene, D gene, J gene, CDR3 DNA, CDR3 protein. A D gene is named only where the DNA matches it firmly. The size entry is marked missing in some rows and otherwise reads once, few, many or a size class.

clone_size: -; v_call: TRBV2; d_call: -; j_call: TRBJ1-1; cdr3_nt: TGTGCCAGCAGTGGACCGGGAGGGAACACTGAAGCTTTCTTT; cdr3_aa: CASSGPGGNTEAFF
clone_size: -; v_call: TRBV27; d_call: -; j_call: TRBJ2-2; cdr3_nt: TGTGCCAGCAGTTCGGACAGATTTTACACCGGGGAGCTGTTTTTT; cdr3_aa: CASSSDRFYTGELFF
clone_size: -; v_call: TRBV7-9; d_call: -; j_call: TRBJ2-7; cdr3_nt: -; cdr3_aa: CASSLALVGRGTYF
clone_size: -; v_call: TRBV6-1; d_call: -; j_call: TRBJ2-7; cdr3_nt: TGTGCCAGCAGTGAAGAGTGGGGGCAGGACTACGAGCAGTACTTC; cdr3_aa: CASSEEWGQDYEQYF
clone_size: -; v_call: TRBV28; d_call: -; j_call: TRBJ2-6; cdr3_nt: TGTGCCAGCAGTTTACGCAGCTTCTACAGGGCGGCGAAAGCTGGGGCCAACGTCCTGACTTTC; cdr3_aa: CASSLRSFYRAAKAGANVLTF
clone_size: -; v_call: TRBV9; d_call: TRBD1; j_call: TRBJ1-1; cdr3_nt: TGTGCCAGCAGCAGGCGGACAGGGATAAACACTGAAGCTTTCTTT; cdr3_aa: CASSRRTGINTEAFF
clone_size: -; v_call: TRBV6-5; d_call: -; j_call: TRBJ2-2; cdr3_nt: TGTGCCAGCAGGAGGTCCACCGGGGAGCTGTTTTTT; cdr3_aa: CASRRSTGELFF
clone_size: once; v_call: TRBV7-9; d_call: -; j_call: TRBJ2-3; cdr3_nt: TGTGCCAGCAGCTTAGTAACTTCAGATACGCAGTATTTT; cdr3_aa: CASSLVTSDTQYF
clone_size: -; v_call: TRBV27; d_call: -; j_call: TRBJ2-7; cdr3_nt: TGTGCCAGCAGTTTATCGGTCGGGACTTCCTACGAGCAGTACTTC; cdr3_aa: CASSLSVGTSYEQYF
clone_size: -; v_call: TRBV5-1; d_call: TRBD1; j_call: TRBJ1-1; cdr3_nt: TGCGCCAGCAGCTTGTACAGGACAGGGTCCACTGAAGCTTTCTTT; cdr3_aa: CASSLYRTGSTEAFF
clone_size: -; v_call: TRBV28; d_call: -; j_call: TRBJ2-1; cdr3_nt: TGTGCCAGCAGTTCCTCCGCTTGGGGGCAGTTCTTC; cdr3_aa: CASSSSAWGQFF
clone_size: -; v_call: TRBV5-1; d_call: TRBD1; j_call: TRBJ2-1; cdr3_nt: TGCGCCAGCAGCTTGGCTCAGGGGGCGAATGAGCAGTTCTTC; cdr3_aa: CASSLAQGANEQFF
clone_size: -; v_call: TRBV9; d_call: -; j_call: TRBJ2-5; cdr3_nt: TGTGCCAGCAGCGCCCGACAAGGAGCGAACCAAGAGACCCAGTACTTC; cdr3_aa: CASSARQGANQETQYF
clone_size: -; v_call: TRBV30; d_call: -; j_call: TRBJ1-2; cdr3_nt: TGTGCCTGGGGGGGTGGGATTAACTATGGCTACACCTTC; cdr3_aa: CAWGGGINYGYTF
clone_size: -; v_call: TRBV7-6; d_call: -; j_call: TRBJ1-2; cdr3_nt: TGTGCCAGCAGCCTCGGGACGTTTGAGGGCTACACCTTC; cdr3_aa: CASSLGTFEGYTF
clone_size: -; v_call: TRBV6-6; d_call: -; j_call: TRBJ2-5; cdr3_nt: TGTGCCAGCAGTTACTCGACACTAGATTCAGAGACCCAGTACTTC; cdr3_aa: CASSYSTLDSETQYF
clone_size: once; v_call: TRBV4-2; d_call: -; j_call: TRBJ1-2; cdr3_nt: TGTGCCAGCAGCCAGAAGATCACAGGGTATGGCTACACCTTC; cdr3_aa: CASSQKITGYGYTF
clone_size: -; v_call: TRBV28; d_call: TRBD1; j_call: TRBJ1-2; cdr3_nt: TGTGCCAGCAAGGGACAGGGCTCCCCTGGCTACACCTTC; cdr3_aa: CASKGQGSPGYTF
clone_size: -; v_call: TRBV18; d_call: -; j_call: TRBJ1-4; cdr3_nt: TGTGCCAGCTCACCCGGGACGGCAGGGCGTAATGAAAAACTGTTTTTT; cdr3_aa: CASSPGTAGRNEKLFF
clone_size: -; v_call: TRBV5-6; d_call: -; j_call: TRBJ1-1; cdr3_nt: TGTGCCAGCAGCTTGACGGCCGGTGAAGCTTTCTTT; cdr3_aa: CASSLTAGEAFF
clone_size: -; v_call: TRBV30; d_call: -; j_call: TRBJ2-1; cdr3_nt: TGTGCCTGGAGTGGTACAACGGACTGGAACACTTACAATGAGCAGTTCTTC; cdr3_aa: CAWSGTTDWNTYNEQFF
clone_size: -; v_call: TRBV18; d_call: -; j_call: TRBJ2-4; cdr3_nt: TGTGCCAGCTCACCAGCAGAAGGGGGAAACATTCAGTACTTC; cdr3_aa: CASSPAEGGNIQYF
clone_size: once; v_call: TRBV19; d_call: -; j_call: TRBJ2-7; cdr3_nt: TGTGCCAGCTCCCCCCCCAACTCCTACGAGCAGTACTTC; cdr3_aa: CASSPPNSYEQYF
clone_size: -; v_call: TRBV25-1; d_call: TRBD2; j_call: TRBJ2-3; cdr3_nt: TGTGCCAGCAGTGATCCCCCCGGGACTAGTTCAAATACGCAGTATTTT; cdr3_aa: CASSDPPGTSSNTQYF
clone_size: once; v_call: TRBV11-2; d_call: -; j_call: TRBJ2-1; cdr3_nt: TGTGCCAGCAGCTTGAATTCCCGGGGAGCCCGTTGGGGTGAGCAGTTCTTC; cdr3_aa: CASSLNSRGARWGEQFF
clone_size: -; v_call: TRBV28; d_call: -; j_call: TRBJ1-2; cdr3_nt: TGTGCCAGCAGTTTACGGTCGGGCTACACCTTC; cdr3_aa: CASSLRSGYTF
clone_size: -; v_call: TRBV4-1; d_call: -; j_call: TRBJ1-1; cdr3_nt: TGCGCCAGCAGCCACTGGTCCTTGAACACTGAAGCTTTCTTT; cdr3_aa: CASSHWSLNTEAFF
clone_size: -; v_call: TRBV9; d_call: TRBD1; j_call: TRBJ1-4; cdr3_nt: TGTGCCAGCAGCGTAAAGGGGACAGGGCTTGAAAAACTGTTTTTT; cdr3_aa: CASSVKGTGLEKLFF
clone_size: -; v_call: TRBV6-5; d_call: TRBD1; j_call: TRBJ1-2; cdr3_nt: TGTGCCAGCAGTTACTCTGAGACAGGGGTGGTTGGCTACACCTTC; cdr3_aa: CASSYSETGVVGYTF
clone_size: -; v_call: TRBV5-1; d_call: TRBD1; j_call: TRBJ2-5; cdr3_nt: TGCGCCAGCAGTCAGGACAGGGTAGGGGAGACCCAGTACTTC; cdr3_aa: CASSQDRVGETQYF
clone_size: once; v_call: TRBV28; d_call: -; j_call: TRBJ2-3; cdr3_nt: TGTGCCAGCAGGGCGATCCCAGATACGCAGTATTTT; cdr3_aa: CASRAIPDTQYF
clone_size: -; v_call: TRBV6-1; d_call: -; j_call: TRBJ1-5; cdr3_nt: TGTGCCAGCAGTGAAGGACAGAGCAATCAGCCCCAGCATTTT; cdr3_aa: CASSEGQSNQPQHF
clone_size: -; v_call: TRBV4-2; d_call: -; j_call: TRBJ1-5; cdr3_nt: TGTGCCAGCAGCCGTGGTTCCGACAAGACCAATCAGCCCCAGCATTTT; cdr3_aa: CASSRGSDKTNQPQHF
clone_size: -; v_call: TRBV9; d_call: -; j_call: TRBJ1-3; cdr3_nt: TGTGCCAGCAGCCGACAGCAGGGACCCTCTGGAAACACCATATATTTT; cdr3_aa: CASSRQQGPSGNTIYF
clone_size: -; v_call: TRBV6-5; d_call: -; j_call: TRBJ1-3; cdr3_nt: TGTGCCAGCAGTTACTCAACAGGGACTGGCACCATATATTTT; cdr3_aa: CASSYSTGTGTIYF
clone_size: -; v_call: TRBV6-6; d_call: -; j_call: TRBJ1-2; cdr3_nt: TGTGCCAGCAGACAAACAGGTGACCCTGGGGGCTACACCTTC; cdr3_aa: CASRQTGDPGGYTF
clone_size: -; v_call: TRBV7-9; d_call: -; j_call: TRBJ2-1; cdr3_nt: TGTGCCAGCACCCCAGGGGATTCCTACAATGAGCAGTTCTTC; cdr3_aa: CASTPGDSYNEQFF
clone_size: -; v_call: TRBV7-2; d_call: TRBD1; j_call: TRBJ1-1; cdr3_nt: TGTGCCAGCAGCGCCGGGACAGCAGCCCTTGAAGCTTTCTTT; cdr3_aa: CASSAGTAALEAFF
clone_size: once; v_call: TRBV7-2; d_call: -; j_call: TRBJ2-1; cdr3_nt: TGTGCCAGCAGCTTAGCGCTGGGTGTCGGTGAGCAGTTCTTC; cdr3_aa: CASSLALGVGEQFF
clone_size: -; v_call: TRBV5-6; d_call: -; j_call: TRBJ1-2; cdr3_nt: TGTGCCAGCAGCTTGGTTGAGGGTCTCGGCTACACCTTC; cdr3_aa: CASSLVEGLGYTF
clone_size: -; v_call: TRBV4-1; d_call: -; j_call: TRBJ2-1; cdr3_nt: TGCGCCAGCAGCCAAGAAAGGCTCGGAGGGGGCACTTCGAGGAATGAGCAGTTCTTC; cdr3_aa: CASSQERLGGGTSRNEQFF
clone_size: -; v_call: TRBV7-6; d_call: TRBD2; j_call: TRBJ2-7; cdr3_nt: TGTGCCAGCAGCTTAGCGCGAACTAGCGGGGAACACTACGAGCAGTACTTC; cdr3_aa: CASSLARTSGEHYEQYF
clone_size: -; v_call: TRBV10-3; d_call: -; j_call: TRBJ2-7; cdr3_nt: TGTGCCATCAGTGAGTCATCGGGACAAGTCTACGAGCAGTACTTC; cdr3_aa: CAISESSGQVYEQYF
clone_size: once; v_call: TRBV30; d_call: TRBD2; j_call: TRBJ2-1; cdr3_nt: TGTGCCTGGCAGTTAGCGGGAGGCCTCGGGCAGTTCTTC; cdr3_aa: CAWQLAGGLGQFF
clone_size: -; v_call: TRBV25-1; d_call: TRBD1; j_call: TRBJ2-7; cdr3_nt: TGTGCCAGCAGCCGGACAGGGGGCTCCTACGAGCAGTACTTC; cdr3_aa: CASSRTGGSYEQYF
clone_size: -; v_call: TRBV5-4; d_call: TRBD1; j_call: TRBJ2-3; cdr3_nt: TGTGCCAGCAGCGTAGGACAGGGGGTAGATACGCAGTATTTT; cdr3_aa: CASSVGQGVDTQYF
clone_size: -; v_call: TRBV6-6; d_call: TRBD1; j_call: TRBJ2-7; cdr3_nt: TGTGCCAGCAGTCCCGGACAGGGATTGTCCTCCTACGAGCAGTACTTC; cdr3_aa: CASSPGQGLSSYEQYF
clone_size: -; v_call: TRBV10-3; d_call: -; j_call: TRBJ1-4; cdr3_nt: TGTGCCATCAGTGATAACATGCTCTCCGAAAAACTGTTTTTT; cdr3_aa: CAISDNMLSEKLFF
clone_size: -; v_call: TRBV30; d_call: -; j_call: TRBJ2-1; cdr3_nt: TGTGCCGGAAGTAGCGGAGGCTACAATGAGCAGTTCTTC; cdr3_aa: CAGSSGGYNEQFF
clone_size: few; v_call: TRBV30; d_call: -; j_call: TRBJ1-1; cdr3_nt: TGTGCCTGGAAATGGGTTTTGGACACTGAAGCTTTCTTT; cdr3_aa: CAWKWVLDTEAFF
clone_size: -; v_call: TRBV7-3; d_call: TRBD1; j_call: TRBJ1-1; cdr3_nt: TGTGCCAGCAGCTTAACAGGGGGCTGGACTGAAGCTTTCTTT; cdr3_aa: CASSLTGGWTEAFF
clone_size: few; v_call: TRBV19; d_call: -; j_call: TRBJ2-5; cdr3_nt: TGTGCCAGTAGCAACGGAGAGACCCAGTACTTC; cdr3_aa: CASSNGETQYF